This T cell receptor beta chain was found in a study of human T cells and chemical hapten exposure (TCRdb year 2021). General notes on the study: For sensitization, 2% DPC in acetone was applied to a 2 cm by 2 cm area of upper inner arm skin. Patient blood was sampled pre-sensitization (week 0) and at 2, 6 and about 24 weeks after DPC sensitization. Twenty-nine alopecia patients provided blood for TCR sequencing at one to four time points (pre-sensitization, 2, 6 and 24 weeks). The study tracked peripheral blood TCR repertoire changes in vivo during primary and secondary sensitization to the hapten diphenylcyclopropenone (DPC) in alopecia patients. Most of the patients in the cohort were female, and the cohort covered alopecia areata with under or over 50% scalp involvement, alopecia totalis and alopecia universalis. Patch testing on the upper back used Finn chambers containing 0.01% DPC, with scoring done after 6 days according to International Contact Dermatitis Research Group standards. Both TCR alpha and TCR beta chains were sequenced from each blood RNA sample. Weekly therapeutic DPC doses were additionally applied to the scalp of patients throughout the roughly 25-week study period. Libraries were combined into a pool for sequencing, and differences in TCR yield between samples came mainly from small differences in library volumes within the pool.

The paper as a whole reports these results and caveats: After repeated subsampling, the strength of the expansion versus patch-test correlation and the threshold at which it became significant changed. DPC sensitization did not change how many TCRs were above 1 in 1000 frequency, and no evidence was found of alterations in global repertoire structure. Expanded TCRs formed significantly more large CDR3 similarity clusters than pre-sensitization or healthy control sets, consistent with antigen-driven responses. A positive correlation was found between the number of PT1 expanded TCRs and patch test score, with significance reached at thresholds 8, 16 and 32 but not 4. Because every patient had alopecia, a presumed autoimmune disease, the patients' immune response might differ from that of healthy individuals.

Libraries were built with RACE. The run used a NextSeq 500. During library preparation, unique molecular identifiers were attached to individual cDNA molecules so that TCRs could be counted quantitatively and reproducibly. The authors' pipeline ran thus. The median number of TCRs per sample was 90,000 to 100,000, ranging from roughly 20,000 to 700,000. The Decombinator software suite was used to annotate V, J and CDR3 in the TCR reads. For PS versus PT1 abundance plots, all samples were subsampled to the same number of TCRs (28,000). Expanded TCRs were defined as absent before sensitization and observed at least eight times at the 2-week time point. TCRdb passed the public sequencing reads through fastp at Q25 and MiXCR, retaining productive beta sequences. A single entry per CDR3 protein holds the most common genes and DNA from its merged rows. The V and J calls were not made by the authors but by TCRdb's processing. The sample table records roughly 43,000 distinct CDR3 sequences; 8.5% to 10% of these occur just once. 13% to 15% of the sample rests with the top ten.

Its CDR3 holds 15 amino acids, cysteine through phenylalanine. The retained sequence is limited to the CDR3, 45 bases, with the frame set at the first base. V ends up 1 base short and J 0 bases short, with an unmatched junction base count of 4. The germline V gene encodes CDR1 SGHKS and CDR2 YYEKEE (reference sequence). This specimen's time point label, interpreted: patch test 2, 6 weeks after DPC sensitization. Sample treatment or condition, as interpreted from the label and publication: therapeutic diphenylcyclopropenone sensitization with weekly scalp DPC. Total RNA was isolated from unfractionated whole blood collected in Tempus Blood RNA tubes. At each patch-test visit, blood was drawn before the patch test was applied. Patients were eligible if aged 18 to 70, diagnosed with alopecia and judged suitable for DPC therapy, and pregnant patients were excluded. As to this clonotype: Its antigen is unknown. Per-nucleotide qualities are absent, and no much larger clonotype sits a single base away.

The sequence joins TRBV5-5 to TRBJ2-7, and TRBD2 matches 7 of the central bases. Sequencing was performed on whole blood, taken in connection with sensitization to the hapten diphenylcyclopropenone (DPC). This receptor was obtained from a woman aged 25 to 39 with alopecia areata. Some clones in this sample may be carry-over from other donors' samples. The CDR3 region has the sequence CASSLSGGNSYEQYF. The DNA reads TGTGCCAGCAGCTTGTCCGGGGGGAACTCCTACGAGCAGTACTTC.